The T cell receptor beta chain under discussion was sequenced for a study of blood T cell repertoires in COVID-19. Study in general: There were acute and convalescent COVID-19 samples, and they came from the United States, Italy and Spain.

V shed 4 bases and J 2 bases; nucleotides not matched to a gene: 5. Germline V lookup: CDR1 SNHLY, CDR2 FYNNEI. The CDR3 extends over 15 amino acids. Per the authors' pipeline: Researchers report that nucleated cell counts were estimated from reference gene primer amplification. Using immunoSEQ multiplex PCR, the repertoire was profiled, and TCRdb retains in-frame clones only, with some absent. The V and J calls and clone size were taken over from that table, and D and trimming were inferred from the DNA. The sample lists more than 95,000 clones; about 80% were seen once. The receptor comes from a woman in her forties or fifties with acute or convalescent COVID-19. The sample comprised peripheral blood. The chain employs TRBV2 and TRBJ2-3; the match to TRBD2 covers 8 bases. CDR3 residues: CASSVAGGPTDTQYF. In DNA form, the CDR3 reads TGTGCCAGCAGTGTTGCGGGGGGCCCCACAGATACGCAGTATTTT.